Shown below are 20 T cell receptor beta chains from a single sample sequenced in a study of blood T cell repertoires in COVID-19. TCRdb's table, derived via immunoSEQ multiplex PCR, lists solely in-frame clones and lacks some. The sample has 250,000 to 300,000 clones; approximately 85% are singletons. Material: PBMCs or T cells enriched from blood (not recorded which). All receptors come from a woman in her 50s who had recovered from COVID-19.

The chain combines TRBV9 with TRBJ1-4, with 8 bases fitting TRBD1. The CDR3 runs 15 residues. After removal of 4 bases from V and 3 bases from J, the junction contained 5 bases not matched to a gene. Germline V gives CDR1 SGDLS, CDR2 YYNGEE. The CDR3 is CASSSQGAANEKLFF. The DNA of the CDR3 is TGTGCCAGCAGCTCTCAGGGGGCAGCTAATGAAAAACTGTTTTTT.

CDR3 nucleotide sequence: TGTGCCAGCTCACCAGCCGTAAGGCGGGTGAGGGGAAACACCATATATTTT. Protein: CASSPAVRRVRGNTIYF. The V call is TRBV18, the J call TRBJ1-3, with D uncertain. V was cut by 2 bases and J by 4 bases, with 18 bases left in between. Per the germline V gene, CDR1 is KGHSH and CDR2 is LQKENI. This CDR3 has 17 residues.

The chain links TRBV28 to TRBJ1-2; the match to TRBD1 covers 9 bases. Germline trimming cut 4 bases from V and 4 bases from J; bases unmatched to any gene: 13. This CDR3 has 17 amino acids. Germline V gives CDR1 MDHEN, CDR2 SYDVKM. CDR3 nucleotide sequence: TGTGCCAGCAGTTCACTATTAAGGGGACAGGGACGCTATGGCTACACCTTC. The encoded protein is CASSSLLRGQGRYGYTF.

The rearrangement joins TRBV7-6 to TRBJ1-6; D gene ambiguous. CDR1 and CDR2 from the germline V gene are SGHVS and FNYEAQ. V gave up 6 bases and J gave up 10 bases, with 19 bases separating them. The CDR3 is made up of 15 amino acids. The CDR3, as DNA: TGTGCCAGCAGTCCTAGCGGCGCTTCAAGGTCACCCCTCCACTTT. Translating gives CASSPSGASRSPLHF.

Only a few counts were recorded for this clone. The rearrangement uses TRBV5-6 and TRBJ2-2; a weak D match, TRBD1 (5 bases). Germline V CDR1 and CDR2: SGHDT, YYEEEE. The CDR3 sequence is 14 residues long. V was pared by 2 bases and J by 2 bases, with 7 bases between. The CDR3 is CASSFDSNTGELFF. In DNA, the CDR3 is TGTGCCAGCAGCTTCGACAGCAACACCGGGGAGCTGTTTTTT.

V is TRBV10-2 and J is TRBJ1-6, with no clear D. V was pared by 4 bases and J by 9 bases, with 13 bases between. Germline V CDR1 and CDR2: WSHSY, SAAADI. The CDR3 runs to 14 residues. The CDR3 nucleotides read TGCGCCAGCAGTGTGGAGGGCCGGAGTTCACCCCTCCACTTT. It specifies CASSVEGRSSPLHF.

The chain recombines TRBV3-1 (or the pseudogene TRBV3-2) with TRBJ2-7; D possibly corresponds to TRBD1 (5 bases). CDR3 length: 13 residues. Germline CDR1 reads LGHDT; CDR2 reads YNNKEL (reference sequence). V lost 1 base, J lost 3 bases, and 7 bases lay in between. CDR3 amino acids: CASSQVDSYEQYF. CDR3 nucleotide sequence: TGTGCCAGCAGCCAAGTAGACAGCTACGAGCAGTACTTC.

In DNA form, the CDR3 reads TGTGCCAGCAGCCAAGATTCGGGGGGACTAGTATCAGATACGCAGTATTTT. Protein: CASSQDSGGLVSDTQYF. The chain recombines TRBV4-2 with TRBJ2-3; 8 bases align to TRBD2. The V and J ends lost 0 bases and 4 bases, in that order; junction bases with no gene match: 9. The CDR3 sequence is 17 residues long. Germline V gives CDR1 LGHNA, CDR2 YNFKEQ.

CDR3 coding DNA: TGTGCCAGCACCGTCGGACAGGAAGGGAGTTCACCCCTCCACTTT. Translated: CASTVGQEGSSPLHF. The chain recombines TRBV7-9 with TRBJ1-6; TRBD1 agrees at 7 bases. Germline lookup yields CDR1 SEHNR and CDR2 FQNEAQ (reference sequence). The CDR3 is 15 amino acids. Losses at the gene ends were 7 bases for V and 9 bases for J; bases not matched to a gene: 12.

The gene calls are TRBV6-5 and TRBJ2-3, with TRBD2 as a possible D gene (5 bases). This CDR3 comprises 15 residues. The V gene's germline CDR1 is MNHEY and CDR2 SVGAGI. V was cut by 4 bases and J by 0 bases, with 11 bases left in between. The CDR3 nucleotides read TGTGCCAGCAGTTTGCGCGGGCTGAGCACAGATACGCAGTATTTT. Residues: CASSLRGLSTDTQYF.

The CDR3 region is CSAHRGPNYGYTF. In DNA form, the CDR3 reads TGCAGCGCCCACAGGGGGCCCAACTATGGCTACACCTTC. The chain has TRBV29-1 and TRBJ1-2, with TRBD1 identical over 9 bases. The V and J ends lost 7 bases and 2 bases, in that order; junction bases with no gene match: 5. Germline V gene lookup returns CDR1 SQVTM and CDR2 ANQGSEA. CDR3 size: 13 residues.

Concerning this clone: This same CDR3 is encoded by further DNA sequences in the sample. The genes are TRBV18 and TRBJ1-6, with TRBD1 as a possible D gene (5 bases). Trimming cost V 2 bases and J 8 bases, with 10 bases left between them. In germline, CDR1 is KGHSH, CDR2 LQKENI. The CDR3 sequence is 14 residues long. The CDR3 region has the DNA TGTGCCAGCTCACCAGGGGGAGGTGATTCACCCCTCCACTTT. Translated, it gives CASSPGGGDSPLHF.

CDR3 sequence: CASSPEFAGLQPQHF. The CDR3 bases are TGCGCCAGCAGCCCCGAATTCGCAGGGTTACAGCCCCAGCATTTT. This chain joins TRBV5-1 and TRBJ1-5; D is perhaps TRBD1 (5 bases). The V gene's germline CDR1 is SGHRS and CDR2 YFSETQ. Deletions cut 4 bases from V and 7 bases from J, with 18 bases between. The CDR3 consists of 15 residues.

This clone was recorded a few times. This rearrangement joins TRBV2 to TRBJ2-2; tentative D call: TRBD1 (6 bases). V lost 4 bases to trimming and J lost 4 bases, with 13 bases between them. In germline, CDR1 is SNHLY, CDR2 FYNNEI. The CDR3 extends over 15 amino acids. The CDR3 here is CASSVEDRSTGELFF. CDR3 coding DNA: TGTGCCAGCAGTGTTGAGGACAGATCCACCGGGGAGCTGTTTTTT.

This chain connects TRBV9 to TRBJ2-1, with 12 bases matching TRBD2. The ends lost 4 bases at V and 3 bases at J; junction bases unmatched: 14. The CDR3 spans 19 residues. Per the germline V gene, CDR1 is SGDLS and CDR2 is YYNGEE. The CDR3 spells CASSSPSGLAGSNYNEQFF. The CDR3 coding sequence is TGTGCCAGCAGCTCACCATCGGGACTAGCGGGTTCGAACTACAATGAGCAGTTCTTC.

This chain links TRBV10-3 with TRBJ1-3; D is unresolved. Germline assignment: CDR1 ENHRY and CDR2 SYGVKD. Trimming pared 6 bases from V and 2 bases from J, leaving 8 bases between. CDR3 length: 13 amino acids. CDR3 coding DNA: TGTGCCATCAGGCCCGGTCCTGGAAACACCATATATTTT. Protein: CAIRPGPGNTIYF.

This sequence joins TRBV15 and TRBJ2-1; 7 nucleotides line up with TRBD1. The CDR3 is 15 residues long. Per the germline V gene, CDR1 is LNHNV and CDR2 is YYDKDF (reference sequence). V shed 5 bases and J 1 base; nucleotides not matched to a gene: 5. The CDR3 DNA reads as TGTGCCACCAGCCCCGACAGGGAATCCTACAATGAGCAGTTCTTC. This codes for CATSPDRESYNEQFF.

This clone was observed a handful of times. V is TRBV28 and J is TRBJ2-6; the D gene is possibly TRBD1 (6 bases). The CDR3 length is 17 residues. Germline CDR1 MDHEN, CDR2 SYDVKM. The V and J ends lost 7 bases and 0 bases respectively, with 16 bases between them. The CDR3 DNA follows: TGTGCCAGCAACATACAGGGTGGGAACTCTGGGGCCAACGTCCTGACTTTC. Its protein is CASNIQGGNSGANVLTF. Using reference TRBV28 and TRBJ2-6 for the parts outside the CDR3, the full variable domain is DVKVTQSSRYLVKRTGEKVFLECVQDMDHENMFWYRQDPGLGLRLIYFSYDVKMKEKGDIPEGYSVSREKKERFSLILESASTNQTSMYLCASNIQGGNSGANVLTFGAGSRLTVL.

Notes on this clone: The same CDR3 can be traced to other DNA sequences in this sample. The V gene is TRBV11-2, the J gene TRBJ2-7; 10 bases are shared with TRBD2. The V segment lost 5 bases and the J segment 1 base; nucleotides outside the gene matches: 2. The germline CDR1 and CDR2 sequences are SGHAT and FQNNGV. This CDR3 region has 14 residues. Here the CDR3 reads CASSRTSGSYEQYF. CDR3 sequence (DNA): TGTGCCAGCAGCCGGACTAGCGGATCCTACGAGCAGTACTTC.

The rearrangement uses TRBV3-1 (or the pseudogene TRBV3-2) and TRBJ1-1; D is unresolved. V lost 0 bases and J lost 3, with 11 bases in between. The CDR3 consists of 15 residues. Germline V gene lookup returns CDR1 LGHDT and CDR2 YNNKEL (reference sequence). The CDR3 DNA reads TGTGCCAGCAGCCAAGATCCCGAGGGCCACACTGAAGCTTTCTTT. Encoded protein: CASSQDPEGHTEAFF.